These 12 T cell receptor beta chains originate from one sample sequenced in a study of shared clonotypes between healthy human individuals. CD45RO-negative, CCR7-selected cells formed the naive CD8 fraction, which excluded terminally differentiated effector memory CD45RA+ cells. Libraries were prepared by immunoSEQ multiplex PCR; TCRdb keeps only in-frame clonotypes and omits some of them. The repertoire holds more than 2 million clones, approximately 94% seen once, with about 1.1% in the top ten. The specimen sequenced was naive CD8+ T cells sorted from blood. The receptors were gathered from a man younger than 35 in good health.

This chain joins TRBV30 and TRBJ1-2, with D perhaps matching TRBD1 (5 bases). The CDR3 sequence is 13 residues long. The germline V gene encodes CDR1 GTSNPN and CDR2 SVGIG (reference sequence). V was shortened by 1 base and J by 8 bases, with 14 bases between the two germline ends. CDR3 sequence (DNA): TGTGCCTGGAGTGGGGCAGGGACCGGAGGCTACACCTTC. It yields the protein CAWSGAGTGGYTF.

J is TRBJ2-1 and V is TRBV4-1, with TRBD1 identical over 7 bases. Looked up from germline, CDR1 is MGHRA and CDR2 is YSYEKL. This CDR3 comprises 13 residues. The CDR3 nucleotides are TGCGCAACCACCGGGACAGCTCACAATGAGCAGTTCTTC. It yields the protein CATTGTAHNEQFF.

The CDR3 spells CASSLGLAVINEQYF. In DNA form, the CDR3 reads TGTGCCAGCAGCCTGGGACTAGCGGTCATCAACGAGCAGTACTTC. The chain has TRBV5-6 and TRBJ2-7; 11 bases fit TRBD2. This CDR3 is 15 amino acids long. The V gene's germline CDR1 is SGHDT and CDR2 YYEEEE. Losses at the gene ends were 4 bases for V and 5 bases for J; bases not matched to a gene: 8. The complete variable domain, with remaining parts taken from reference TRBV5-6 and TRBJ2-7, reads DAGVTQSPTHLIKTRGQQVTLRCSPKSGHDTVSWYQQALGQGPQFIFQYYEEEERQRGNFPDRFSGHQFPNYSSELNVNALLLGDSALYLCASSLGLAVINEQYFGPGTRLTVT.

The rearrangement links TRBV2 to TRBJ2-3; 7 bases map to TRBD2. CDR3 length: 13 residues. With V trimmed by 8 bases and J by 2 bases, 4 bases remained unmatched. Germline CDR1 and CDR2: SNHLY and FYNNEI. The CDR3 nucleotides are TGTGCCAGCTCGGGGGGACCCACAGATACGCAGTATTTT. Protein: CASSGGPTDTQYF. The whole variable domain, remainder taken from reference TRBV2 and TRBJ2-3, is EPEVTQTPSHQVTQMGQEVILRCVPISNHLYFYWYRQILGQKVEFLVSFYNNEISEKSEIFDDQFSVERPDGSNFTLKIRSTKLEDSAMYFCASSGGPTDTQYFGPGTRLTVL.

The CDR3 region has the DNA TGTGCCAGCAGTGATCGGTGGGGGGCAACTAATGAAAAACTGTTTTTT. As protein: CASSDRWGATNEKLFF. The chain couples TRBV6-1 to TRBJ1-4; TRBD1 is a possible D gene (5 bases). Germline lookup yields CDR1 MNHNS and CDR2 SASEGT. V was pared by 3 bases and J by 0 bases, with 11 bases between. This CDR3 is 16 amino acids long.

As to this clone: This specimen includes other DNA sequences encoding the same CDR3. The CDR3 bases are TGTGCCAGCAGTTTAACGGCCAGTTCCTACGAGCAGTACTTC. This sequence encodes CASSLTASSYEQYF. The gene calls are TRBV27 and TRBJ2-7; D is uncertain. The CDR3 is made up of 14 amino acids. The germline CDR1 and CDR2 sequences are MNHEY and SMNVEV (reference sequence). Trimming pared 2 bases from V and 1 base from J, leaving 9 bases between.

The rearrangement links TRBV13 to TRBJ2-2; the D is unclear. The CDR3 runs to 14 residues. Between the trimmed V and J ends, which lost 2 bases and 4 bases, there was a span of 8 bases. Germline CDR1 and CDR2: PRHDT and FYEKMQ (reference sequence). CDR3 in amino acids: CASSLHLPTGELFF. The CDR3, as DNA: TGTGCCAGCAGCTTACACCTACCCACCGGGGAGCTGTTTTTT.

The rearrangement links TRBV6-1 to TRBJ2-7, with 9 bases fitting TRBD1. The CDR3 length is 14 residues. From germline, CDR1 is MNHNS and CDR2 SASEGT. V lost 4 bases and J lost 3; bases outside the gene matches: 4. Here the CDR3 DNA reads TGTGCCAGCAGTGGTTTGGGACAGGGCTACGAGCAGTACTTC. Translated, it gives CASSGLGQGYEQYF.

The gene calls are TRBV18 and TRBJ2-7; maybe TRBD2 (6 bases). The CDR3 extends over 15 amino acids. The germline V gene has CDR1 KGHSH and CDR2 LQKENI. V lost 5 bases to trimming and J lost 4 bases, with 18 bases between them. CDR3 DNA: TGTGCCAGCTCAAACTCCCGGGACTTTGATTACGAGCAGTACTTC. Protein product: CASSNSRDFDYEQYF.

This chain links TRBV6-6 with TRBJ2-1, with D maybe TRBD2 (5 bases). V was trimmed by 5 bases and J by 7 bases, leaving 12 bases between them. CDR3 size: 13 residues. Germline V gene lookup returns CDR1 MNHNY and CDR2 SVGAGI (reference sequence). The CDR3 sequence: CASSPGSANEQFF. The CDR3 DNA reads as TGTGCCAGCAGTCCGGGGTCCGCGAATGAGCAGTTCTTC.

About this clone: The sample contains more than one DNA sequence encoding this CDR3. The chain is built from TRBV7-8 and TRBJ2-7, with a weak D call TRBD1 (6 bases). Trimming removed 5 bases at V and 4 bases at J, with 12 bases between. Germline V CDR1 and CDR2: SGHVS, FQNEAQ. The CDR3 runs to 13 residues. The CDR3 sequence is CASSLLDSYEQYF. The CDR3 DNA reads TGTGCCAGCAGCCTCCTGGACAGTTACGAGCAGTACTTC.

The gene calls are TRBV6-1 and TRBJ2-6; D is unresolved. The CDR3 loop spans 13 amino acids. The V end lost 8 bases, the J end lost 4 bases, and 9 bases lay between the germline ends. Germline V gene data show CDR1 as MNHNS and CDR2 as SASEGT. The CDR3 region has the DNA TGTGCCAGCCCTTCTCTCGGGGCCAACGTCCTGACTTTC. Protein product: CASPSLGANVLTF.